These T cell receptor beta chains were read from a single sample in a study of regulatory T cells in long-lasting Graves disease. TCRdb fed the multiplex PCR reads into MiXCR, producing one record per CDR3 protein. The data show around 460,000 distinct CDR3 sequences, 22% seen once. This material consisted of peripheral blood mononuclear cells (PBMCs), taken when the disease was refractory, from a patient treated with antithyroid drugs. The receptors were gathered from a female donor with Graves disease. Each CDR3 is given with its conserved first and last residue. D genes are given only for firm matches. Clone size is shown for a subset of rows, as once, few, many or a class of expanded clone.

j_gene | abundance | v_gene | d_gene | CDR3aa | CDR3nt
TRBJ2-1 | . | TRBV29-1 | . | CSVSEQFF | TGCAGCGTTAGTGAGCAGTTCTTC
TRBJ1-1 | . | TRBV19 | . | CASSIRGQWNTGAFF | TGTGCCAGTAGTATAAGAGGCCAGTGGAACACTGGAGCTTTCTTT
TRBJ1-1 | many | TRBV2 | TRBD1 | CAVGIQGIAEAFF | TGTGCCGTTGGGATACAGGGGATTGCTGAAGCTTTCTTT
TRBJ1-1 | few | TRBV6-1 | . | CASSDPGQRVGTEAFF | TGTGCCAGCAGTGACCCCGGACAAAGGGTCGGGACTGAAGCTTTCTTT
TRBJ2-2 | many | TRBV6-1 | . | CASITPGTGELFF | TGTGCCAGCATCACCCCCGGAACCGGGGAGCTGTTTTTT
TRBJ1-1 | many | TRBV5-1 | . | CASSLEWQIEAFF | TGCGCCAGCAGCTTGGAATGGCAGATTGAAGCTTTCTTT
TRBJ2-1 | . | TRBV28 | . | CASRPGGEGNNEQFF | TGTGCCAGCAGACCAGGGGGGGAGGGAAACAATGAGCAGTTCTTC
TRBJ1-1 | . | TRBV6-1 | . | CATLGNTEAFF | TGTGCCACCCTGGGAAACACTGAAGCTTTCTTT
TRBJ1-5 | many | TRBV12-3/TRBV12-4 | . | CASSRAPRSNQPQHF | TGTGCCAGCAGTCGTGCCCCCCGGAGCAATCAGCCCCAGCATTTT
TRBJ2-7 | few | TRBV3-1 | . | CASSPSRYEQYF | TGTGCCAGCAGCCCCTCCCGCTACGAGCAGTACTTC
TRBJ2-7 | . | TRBV5-1 | . | CASSLEAGEQYF | TGCGCCAGCAGCTTGGAGGCGGGTGAGCAGTACTTC
TRBJ1-5 | . | TRBV19 | . | CASYDRQSGQPQHF | TGTGCCAGTTACGATAGACAGTCCGGTCAGCCCCAGCATTTT
TRBJ2-4 | . | TRBV27 | TRBD2 | CASSLSLAGRRETQHF | TGTGCCAGCAGTTTATCCCTAGCGGGGCGGCGAGAGACCCAGCACTTC
TRBJ2-6 | many | TRBV28 | . | CASSFPGAGANVLTF | TGTGCCAGCAGTTTTCCAGGGGCTGGGGCCAACGTCCTGACTTTC
TRBJ2-5 | . | TRBV6-5 | TRBD2 | CASSSRLAGGKDYQETQYF | TGTGCCAGCAGTTCTCGACTAGCGGGGGGAAAAGATTACCAAGAGACCCAGTACTTC
TRBJ2-1 | . | TRBV19 | TRBD2 | CASSRGSVASGRGNEQFF | TGTGCCAGTAGTAGGGGTTCGGTTGCTAGCGGGAGGGGTAATGAGCAGTTCTTC
TRBJ1-2 | . | TRBV9 | TRBD1 | CASSATGTGDYGYTF | TGTGCCAGCAGCGCGACCGGGACAGGGGACTATGGCTACACCTTC
TRBJ2-7 | . | TRBV27 | . | CASRPWGRTGVQYF | TGTGCCAGCAGGCCGTGGGGGCGCACGGGGGTGCAGTACTTC
TRBJ2-7 | few | TRBV14 | . | CASSQVVGGPGYEQYF | TGTGCCAGCAGCCAAGTTGTTGGGGGACCAGGATACGAGCAGTACTTC
TRBJ2-2 | . | TRBV20-1 | TRBD1 | CSAPGQGATGELFF | TGCAGTGCTCCGGGACAGGGGGCCACCGGGGAGCTGTTTTTT
TRBJ2-2 | few | TRBV6-1 | TRBD1 | CASSERTGNTGELFF | TGTGCCAGCAGTGAACGGACAGGGAACACCGGGGAGCTGTTTTTT
TRBJ1-3 | many | TRBV28 | . | CASTPPQASGNTIYF | TGTGCCAGCACCCCCCCCCAAGCATCTGGAAACACCATATATTTT